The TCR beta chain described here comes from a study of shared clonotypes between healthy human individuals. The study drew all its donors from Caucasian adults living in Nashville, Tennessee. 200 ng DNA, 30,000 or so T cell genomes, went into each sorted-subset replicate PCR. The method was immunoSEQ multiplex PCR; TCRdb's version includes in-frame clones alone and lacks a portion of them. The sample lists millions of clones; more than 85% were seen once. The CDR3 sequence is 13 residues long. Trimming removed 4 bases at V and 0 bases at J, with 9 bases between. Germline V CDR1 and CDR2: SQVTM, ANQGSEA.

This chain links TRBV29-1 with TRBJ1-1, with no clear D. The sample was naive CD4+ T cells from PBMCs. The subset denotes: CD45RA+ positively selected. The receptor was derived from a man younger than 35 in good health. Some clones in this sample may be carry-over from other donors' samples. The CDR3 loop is CSVGELLNTEAFF. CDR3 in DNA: TGCAGCGTTGGTGAACTCCTGAACACTGAAGCTTTCTTT.